A selection of T cell receptor beta chains follows, all from one sample in a study of tumor-infiltrating lymphocytes in primary liver carcinoma. TCRdb recomputed calls from the multiplex PCR reads with MiXCR, one row per CDR3 protein. The repertoire holds a few hundred thousand distinct CDR3 sequences, with 58% as singletons. Input material: peripheral blood. The receptors derive from a woman aged 25 to 39 with primary liver carcinoma and hepatitis B virus infection. The CDR3 runs from the conserved cysteine through the conserved F or W. D genes are given only for firm matches. Size tells how often a clone was seen (once, few, many) or the class of an expanded clone, and some rows leave it out.

abundance | j_gene | d_gene | v_gene | CDR3aa | CDR3nt
NA | TRBJ2-3 | NA | TRBV6-2/TRBV6-3 | CVSSKLDRSNTQYF | TGTGTCAGCAGCAAACTAGACCGGTCAAATACGCAGTATTTT
NA | TRBJ2-3 | NA | TRBV24-1 | CATSDPGRDTQYF | TGTGCCACCAGTGATCCGGGACGGGATACGCAGTATTTT
NA | TRBJ1-4 | NA | TRBV7-9 | CASSFESRGEKLFF | TGTGCCAGCAGCTTTGAGAGCAGGGGTGAAAAACTGTTTTTT
NA | TRBJ2-3 | NA | TRBV4-1 | CASSQTRDTQYF | TGCGCCAGCAGCCAAACGAGAGATACGCAGTATTTT
many | TRBJ2-5 | NA | TRBV4-1 | CASSLSHREETQYF | TGCGCCAGCAGTCTATCACACAGGGAAGAGACCCAGTACTTC
few | TRBJ1-4 | NA | TRBV6-1 | CASKATVNEKLFF | TGTGCCAGCAAGGCGACAGTTAATGAAAAACTGTTTTTT
NA | TRBJ2-5 | NA | TRBV12-3/TRBV12-4 | CASSSAASGTETQYF | TGTGCCAGCAGTTCCGCCGCCTCCGGGACCGAGACCCAGTACTTC
NA | TRBJ1-1 | NA | TRBV6-5 | CASKGPVNTEAFF | TGTGCCAGCAAAGGTCCAGTGAACACTGAAGCTTTCTTT
many | TRBJ2-5 | NA | TRBV7-8 | CASSSSRGYEETQYF | TGTGCCAGCAGCTCGTCGAGAGGGTATGAAGAGACCCAGTACTTC
many | TRBJ1-1 | NA | TRBV11-3 | CASSPREGGRTEAFF | TGTGCCAGCAGCCCCAGGGAAGGGGGTAGGACTGAAGCTTTCTTT
many | TRBJ2-2 | NA | TRBV11-3 | CASSSYRGATGELFF | TGTGCCAGCAGCTCCTATCGGGGGGCCACCGGGGAGCTGTTTTTT
NA | TRBJ2-2 | NA | TRBV11-2 | CASSFRGTITGELLF | TGTGCCAGCAGCTTTAGAGGTACCATCACCGGGGAGCTGTTATTT
NA | TRBJ2-2 | NA | TRBV5-5 | CASSPLLGTGELFF | TGTGCCAGCAGCCCACTGCTTGGCACCGGGGAGCTGTTTTTT
many | TRBJ1-1 | NA | TRBV5-4 | CASSLTGRTEAFF | TGTGCCAGCAGCTTAACAGGGAGAACTGAAGCTTTCTTT
few | TRBJ2-2 | NA | TRBV13 | CASSLDGENTGELFF | TGTGCCAGCAGCTTGGACGGAGAGAACACCGGGGAGCTGTTTTTT
NA | TRBJ2-1 | NA | TRBV5-5 | CASSPEGRSYNEQFF | TGTGCCAGCAGCCCGGAGGGCAGGAGCTACAATGAGCAGTTCTTC
NA | TRBJ1-5 | TRBD1 | TRBV12-3/TRBV12-4 | CASSSTGDQPEHF | TGTGCCAGCAGTTCTACAGGGGATCAGCCCGAGCATTTT
NA | TRBJ2-7 | NA | TRBV30 | CACGKSGSSYEQYF | TGTGCCTGTGGAAAGAGCGGCAGCTCCTACGAGCAGTACTTC
few | TRBJ2-3 | NA | TRBV14 | CASSPGSATDTQYF | TGTGCCAGCAGCCCTGGGTCAGCCACAGATACGCAGTATTTT
NA | TRBJ2-3 | TRBD1 | TRBV7-9 | CASRYRGQDRDTDTQYF | TGTGCCAGCAGATACCGGGGCCAGGACAGGGACACAGATACGCAGTATTTT
NA | TRBJ2-1 | TRBD2 | TRBV6-5 | CGSRPGLAGHEQFF | TGTGGCAGCAGGCCTGGACTAGCGGGCCATGAGCAGTTCTTC
NA | TRBJ2-1 | NA | TRBV7-9 | CASIATDLLGEQFF | TGTGCCAGCATTGCGACGGACCTCCTTGGAGAGCAGTTCTTC
few | TRBJ2-7 | NA | TRBV5-1 | CASSIPRGLEGEQYF | TGCGCCAGCAGCATACCGCGGGGATTGGAGGGGGAGCAGTACTTC
NA | TRBJ2-1 | TRBD2 | TRBV4-1 | CASSPELAGAYNGQFF | TGCGCCAGCAGCCCCGAACTAGCGGGGGCTTACAATGGGCAGTTCTTC
once | TRBJ1-1 | NA | TRBV12-3/TRBV12-4 | CASTLRGEGVGAFF | TGTGCCAGCACCTTACGGGGGGAGGGAGTTGGAGCTTTCTTT
NA | TRBJ1-1 | NA | TRBV7-9 | CVSGLGPGGSLDGTEAFF | TGTGTCAGCGGCCTTGGTCCGGGGGGAAGCTTAGATGGCACTGAAGCTTTCTTT
many | TRBJ2-5 | NA | TRBV11-2 | CASSLAQTGQETQYF | TGTGCCAGCAGCTTAGCCCAGACAGGACAAGAGACCCAGTACTTC
many | TRBJ1-1 | NA | TRBV12-3/TRBV12-4 | CAIFEGQNTEAFF | TGTGCCATCTTCGAGGGACAGAACACTGAAGCTTTCTTT
NA | TRBJ2-2 | TRBD1 | TRBV12-3/TRBV12-4 | CASSARPGQTGELFF | TGTGCCAGCAGTGCCCGGCCGGGACAGACCGGGGAGCTGTTTTTT
few | TRBJ1-5 | TRBD1 | TRBV10-1 | CARSELGQGAYSNQPQHF | TGCGCCAGGAGTGAACTGGGACAGGGAGCGTATAGCAATCAGCCCCAGCATTTT
many | TRBJ2-2 | NA | TRBV2 | CASMGSGELFF | TGTGCCAGCATGGGATCCGGGGAGCTGTTTTTT
NA | TRBJ2-5 | TRBD2 | TRBV11-2 | CASSLGETSGGWQETQYF | TGTGCCAGCAGCTTAGGTGAGACTAGCGGGGGTTGGCAAGAGACCCAGTACTTC
NA | TRBJ2-1 | TRBD2 | TRBV6-1 | CASSTLSGSYNEQFF | TGTGCCAGCTCTACCCTAAGCGGGAGCTACAATGAGCAGTTCTTC
many | TRBJ2-3 | TRBD1 | TRBV12-3/TRBV12-4 | CASSLWTGSTDTQYF | TGTGCCAGCAGTTTATGGACAGGGTCCACAGATACGCAGTATTTT
NA | TRBJ2-3 | NA | TRBV28 | CASSPDYNTNTQYF | TGTGCCAGCAGCCCGGACTATAACACAAATACGCAGTATTTT
medium-sized | TRBJ2-1 | NA | TRBV11-2 | CASSLLGNEQFF | TGTGCCAGCAGCTTACTGGGCAATGAGCAGTTCTTC
few | TRBJ2-4 | TRBD2 | TRBV6-1 | CASSEREVDIQYF | TGTGCCAGCAGTGAGCGGGAGGTGGACATTCAGTACTTC
NA | TRBJ1-1 | NA | TRBV6-1 | CASSDKSAFF | TGTGCCAGCAGTGATAAGTCAGCTTTCTTT
NA | TRBJ1-1 | NA | TRBV7-9 | CASSNTVVNTEAFF | TGTGCCAGCAGCAATACAGTCGTGAACACTGAAGCTTTCTTT
NA | TRBJ1-1 | NA | TRBV11-2 | CASSKPGQKREAFF | TGTGCCAGCAGCAAACCGGGACAAAAACGTGAAGCTTTCTTT
NA | TRBJ1-4 | NA | TRBV6-5 | CASSYGRIRNEKLFF | TGTGCCAGCAGTTACGGCCGGATAAGGAACGAAAAACTGTTCTTT
many | TRBJ1-5 | NA | TRBV5-1 | CASSLDSNQPQHF | TGCGCCAGCAGCTTGGATAGCAATCAGCCCCAGCATTTT
NA | TRBJ1-2 | NA | TRBV5-6 | CASSFLNANYGYTF | TGTGCCAGCAGCTTCCTCAATGCTAACTATGGCTACACCTTC
few | TRBJ2-2 | NA | TRBV28 | CASSLPWSTGELFF | TGTGCCAGCAGTTTACCGTGGAGCACCGGGGAGCTGTTTTTT
few | TRBJ1-1 | TRBD1 | TRBV6-5 | CASSYTPGQGKAFF | TGTGCCAGCAGTTATACTCCGGGACAGGGAAAAGCTTTCTTT
NA | TRBJ2-5 | NA | TRBV11-3 | CASSWELLETQYF | TGTGCAAGCAGCTGGGAACTCCTAGAGACCCAGTACTTC
NA | TRBJ2-3 | NA | TRBV13 | CASSSLALGADTQCF | TGTGCCAGCAGCTCCCTAGCGCTTGGAGCAGATACGCAGTGTTTT
NA | TRBJ2-1 | NA | TRBV19 | CASSIGNNEQFF | TGTGCCAGTAGTATCGGGAACAATGAGCAGTTCTTC
many | TRBJ1-2 | NA | TRBV6-5 | CASSYRGLYGYTF | TGTGCCAGCAGTTATCGGGGGCTCTATGGCTACACCTTC
few | TRBJ1-1 | NA | TRBV28 | CASSFSRNTEAFF | TGTGCCAGCAGTTTCTCAAGAAACACTGAAGCTTTCTTT
NA | TRBJ2-7 | NA | TRBV11-1 | CASSLRYRREQYF | TGTGCCAGCAGTTTAAGATACCGCCGCGAGCAGTACTTC
few | TRBJ1-6 | NA | TRBV12-3/TRBV12-4 | CASSQGDKPLHF | TGTGCCAGCAGTCAAGGGGATAAACCCCTCCACTTT
NA | TRBJ2-5 | NA | TRBV5-6 | CASSLHSGQETQYF | TGTGCCAGCAGCTTGCATTCTGGTCAAGAGACCCAGTACTTC
NA | TRBJ1-5 | NA | TRBV13 | CASSSQTDDAQHF | TGTGCCAGCAGCTCCCAGACAGATGATGCCCAGCATTTT
many | TRBJ2-7 | NA | TRBV11-2 | CASSLLPGPSYEQYF | TGTGCCAGCAGCCTCCTCCCGGGGCCCTCCTACGAGCAGTACTTC
NA | TRBJ2-3 | NA | TRBV18 | CASSLGPRADTQYF | TGTGCCAGCTCACTCGGGCCTCGGGCAGATACGCAGTATTTT
many | TRBJ2-5 | NA | TRBV6-1 | CASTAGRASGTQYF | TGTGCCAGCACAGCGGGCCGGGCCAGTGGGACCCAGTACTTC
few | TRBJ2-7 | NA | TRBV7-8 | CASSRDTAYEQYF | TGTGCCAGCAGCCGGGACACGGCCTACGAGCAGTACTTC
NA | TRBJ2-7 | NA | TRBV7-9 | CANSLAYEQYF | TGTGCCAACAGCTTAGCTTACGAACAGTACTTC